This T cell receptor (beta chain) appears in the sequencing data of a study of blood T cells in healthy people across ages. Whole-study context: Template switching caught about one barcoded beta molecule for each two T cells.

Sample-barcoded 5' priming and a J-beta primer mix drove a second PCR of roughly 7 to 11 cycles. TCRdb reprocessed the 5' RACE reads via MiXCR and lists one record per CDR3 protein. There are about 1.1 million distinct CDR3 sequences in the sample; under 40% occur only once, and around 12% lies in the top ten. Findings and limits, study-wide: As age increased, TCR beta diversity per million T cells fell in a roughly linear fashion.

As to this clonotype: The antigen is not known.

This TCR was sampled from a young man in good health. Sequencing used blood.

CDR3 sequence reads: CSAEYGQGVAGELFF. In DNA form, the CDR3 reads TGCAGTGCCGAATATGGACAGGGGGTGGCCGGGGAGCTGTTTTTT. V usage is TRBV20-1 and J usage is TRBJ2-2, with 10 positions matching TRBD1. Germline V gene data show CDR1 as DFQATT and CDR2 as SNEGSKA (reference sequence). The CDR3 runs 15 residues. Trimming took 6 bases from V and 6 from J; bases not matched to a gene: 10.